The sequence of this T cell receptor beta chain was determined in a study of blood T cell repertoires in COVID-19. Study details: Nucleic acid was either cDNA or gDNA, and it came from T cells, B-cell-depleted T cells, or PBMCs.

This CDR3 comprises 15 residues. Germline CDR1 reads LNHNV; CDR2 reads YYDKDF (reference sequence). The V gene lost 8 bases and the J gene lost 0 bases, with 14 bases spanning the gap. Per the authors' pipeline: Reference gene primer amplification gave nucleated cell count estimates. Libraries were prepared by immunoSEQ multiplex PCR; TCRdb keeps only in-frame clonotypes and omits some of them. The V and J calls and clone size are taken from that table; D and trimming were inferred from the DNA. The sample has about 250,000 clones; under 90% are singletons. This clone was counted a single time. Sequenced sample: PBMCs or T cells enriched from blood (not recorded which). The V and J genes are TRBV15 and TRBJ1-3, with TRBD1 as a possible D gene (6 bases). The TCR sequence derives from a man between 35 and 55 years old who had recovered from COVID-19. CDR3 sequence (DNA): TGTGCCACCTCGTGGGGGCTGAGCTCTGGAAACACCATATATTTT. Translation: CATSWGLSSGNTIYF.